The 28 T cell receptor beta chains presented below share a single source sample, sequenced in a study of blood T cell repertoires in COVID-19. Measured with immunoSEQ multiplex PCR; TCRdb has only the in-frame clones, and not every one. The sample lists about 21,000 clones, almost 85% seen once, with about 2.9% in the top ten. What was sequenced was peripheral blood. These receptors originate from a man aged 35-49 years with acute or convalescent COVID-19.

The V gene is TRBV19, the J gene TRBJ2-2; 12 bases agree with TRBD2. Germline CDR1 and CDR2: LNHDA and SQIVND (reference sequence). V was clipped by 5 bases and J by 2 bases; unmatched bases: 9. CDR3 length: 18 residues. This chain's CDR3 is CASSRKTSGSYNTGELFF. The CDR3 nucleotides are TGTGCCAGTAGTCGGAAGACTAGCGGGAGTTATAACACCGGGGAGCTGTTTTTT. The variable domain in full, with the rest retrieved from reference TRBV19 and TRBJ2-2, is DGGITQSPKYLFRKEGQNVTLSCEQNLNHDAMYWYRQDPGQGLRLIYYSQIVNDFQKGDIAEGYSVSREKKESFPLTVTSAQKNPTAFYLCASSRKTSGSYNTGELFFGEGSRLTVL.

This clone was seen once. The CDR3 DNA reads as TGTGCCAGCAGTACCCCAGGGTCTGGGGCCAACGTCCTGACTTTC. This sequence encodes CASSTPGSGANVLTF. The chain recombines TRBV6-2 or TRBV6-3 with TRBJ2-6; perhaps TRBD1 as D (5 bases). V lost 5 bases and J lost 1, with 9 bases in between. The CDR3 covers 15 residues. Germline loops: CDR1 MNHEY, CDR2 SVGEGT.

This chain connects TRBV6-5 to TRBJ1-2; a possible D gene is TRBD1 (5 bases). Germline assignment: CDR1 MNHEY and CDR2 SVGAGI. CDR3 size: 14 residues. V lost 1 base and J 8 bases, leaving 14 bases between the germline ends. This CDR3 reads CASSYFGGGEGYTF. In nucleotides, the CDR3 is TGTGCCAGCAGTTACTTCGGTGGGGGGGAGGGCTACACCTTC.

This clone was detected a few times. The identical CDR3 is also encoded by other nucleotide sequences in the sample. This chain connects TRBV13 to TRBJ1-3; D is undetermined. Germline loops: CDR1 PRHDT, CDR2 FYEKMQ (reference sequence). The CDR3 covers 13 residues. V was pared by 0 bases and J by 6 bases, with 6 bases between. CDR3 amino acids: CASSLGRENTIYF. DNA of the CDR3: TGTGCCAGCAGCTTAGGCCGGGAAAACACCATATATTTT.

This chain links TRBV9 with TRBJ2-4, with 9 nucleotides matching TRBD2. After removal of 1 base from V and 0 bases from J, the junction contained 2 bases not matched to a gene. Germline loops: CDR1 SGDLS, CDR2 YYNGEE. The CDR3 spans 16 residues. The CDR3 loop reads CASSVSTSGAKNIQYF. CDR3 DNA: TGTGCCAGCAGCGTATCGACTAGCGGAGCCAAAAACATTCAGTACTTC.

This chain joins TRBV5-1 and TRBJ2-7; TRBD1 might be the D (6 bases). CDR3 length equals 13 residues. Germline CDR1 is SGHRS and CDR2 is YFSETQ. V was clipped by 4 bases and J by 3 bases, with 11 bases between them. In nucleotides, the CDR3 is TGCGCCAGCAGCATGACAGGTTACTACGAGCAGTACTTC. As protein: CASSMTGYYEQYF.

The count of this clone is one. The chain joins TRBV1 to TRBJ1-3; the D call TRBD1 from the table was never checked on the DNA. TRBV1 counts as a pseudogene. This CDR3 contains 16 residues. CDR3 region: CTSRNREPHSGNTIYF. The CDR3 coding sequence is TGCACCAGCAGAAACAGGGAGCCCCACTCTGGAAACACCATATATTTT.

The rearrangement joins TRBV6-1 to TRBJ2-1, with unresolved D. Germline V gives CDR1 MNHNS, CDR2 SASEGT. Trimming pared 1 base from V and 6 bases from J, leaving 4 bases between. CDR3 size: 12 residues. This chain's CDR3 is CASSEVVNEQFF. The DNA of the CDR3 is TGTGCCAGCAGTGAAGTCGTCAATGAGCAGTTCTTC.

CDR3: CASGLGGGVNTEAFF. The CDR3, as DNA: TGTGCTAGTGGTTTGGGAGGGGGTGTGAACACTGAAGCTTTCTTT. This rearrangement joins TRBV12-5 to TRBJ1-1; D may be TRBD1 (6 bases). The V gene lost 1 base and the J gene lost 0 bases, with 9 bases spanning the gap. CDR1 is LGHNT, CDR2 FRNRAP, per germline. The CDR3 spans 15 residues.

This chain connects TRBV14 to TRBJ1-1; no firm D call. CDR1 and CDR2 (germline): SGHDN, FVKESK. The CDR3 contains 14 residues. Trimming took off 2 bases at V and 6 bases at J, with 13 bases between the two ends. This chain's CDR3 is CASSQLLQSPEAFF. The CDR3 DNA reads as TGTGCCAGCAGCCAATTATTACAGAGCCCTGAAGCTTTCTTT.

The genes are TRBV3-1 (or the pseudogene TRBV3-2) and TRBJ1-1; the D gene is possibly TRBD1 (6 bases). The ends were cut back, 0 bases at V and 3 bases at J, with 14 bases in the middle. The CDR3 has 16 amino acids. The germline CDR1 and CDR2 sequences are LGHDT and YNNKEL (reference sequence). Here the CDR3 reads CASSQDRARGHTEAFF. Here the CDR3 DNA reads TGTGCCAGCAGCCAAGATAGGGCCAGGGGACACACTGAAGCTTTCTTT.

This chain joins TRBV7-6 and TRBJ2-2; possibly TRBD2 for D (6 bases). The CDR3 runs to 16 residues. The germline CDR1 and CDR2 sequences are SGHVS and FNYEAQ. V was clipped by 2 bases and J by 5 bases, with 15 bases between them. CDR3 in amino acids: CASSLMAGRGTGELFF. In DNA, the CDR3 is TGTGCCAGCAGCTTAATGGCGGGGCGAGGGACCGGGGAGCTGTTTTTT.

The chain combines TRBV13 with TRBJ2-5, with D unresolved. Looked up from germline, CDR1 is PRHDT and CDR2 is FYEKMQ (reference sequence). The CDR3 consists of 13 residues. The V gene lost 4 bases and the J gene lost 1 base, with 7 bases spanning the gap. CDR3 in DNA: TGTGCCAGCAGCTCCCCGGGCCAAGAGACCCAGTACTTC. Translation: CASSSPGQETQYF.

This clone is a singleton in its sample. The chain recombines TRBV9 with TRBJ1-2; 7 positions agree with TRBD1. Germline V gives CDR1 SGDLS, CDR2 YYNGEE. This CDR3 is built from 14 residues. V shed 4 bases, J shed 4 bases, and the junction held 7 bases outside the gene matches. CDR3 amino acids: CASSPAQGLYGYTF. The CDR3 nucleotides are TGTGCCAGCAGCCCCGCACAGGGGCTCTATGGCTACACCTTC.

The chain is built from TRBV7-8 and TRBJ1-6; 9 bases align to TRBD1. Germline loops: CDR1 SGHVS, CDR2 FQNEAQ. The ends lost 2 bases at V and 10 bases at J; junction bases unmatched: 3. The CDR3 is 14 residues long. The CDR3 sequence: CASSLTGGDSPLHF. CDR3 nucleotides: TGTGCCAGCAGCTTAACAGGGGGCGACTCACCCCTCCACTTT.

This clone was observed a single time. The chain carries TRBV3-1 (or the pseudogene TRBV3-2) and TRBJ1-1; 8 nucleotides line up with TRBD1. CDR3 length: 14 residues. CDR1 and CDR2 (germline): LGHDT, YNNKEL (reference sequence). The V segment lost 2 bases and the J segment 6 bases; nucleotides outside the gene matches: 5. CDR3 amino acids: CASSQPTGGAEAFF. CDR3 in DNA: TGTGCCAGCAGCCAACCCACAGGGGGGGCTGAAGCTTTCTTT.

Written as DNA, the CDR3 is TGTGCCACCAGTGAGGTAGCGGGAGGGTCTGAGCAGTTCTTC. Amino acid sequence: CATSEVAGGSEQFF. The chain joins TRBV24-1 to TRBJ2-1; 11 bases line up with TRBD2. Germline assignment: CDR1 KGHDR and CDR2 SFDVKD. The CDR3 totals 14 residues. V lost 4 bases to trimming and J lost 9 bases; unmatched junction nucleotides: 4.

The gene calls are TRBV5-4 and TRBJ1-2, with D possibly TRBD1 on 5 matching bases. The CDR3 covers 14 residues. Germline-derived CDR1 and CDR2 are SGHNT and YYREEE (reference sequence). The ends were cut back, 3 bases at V and 4 bases at J, with 13 bases in the middle. The CDR3 DNA reads TGTGCCAGCAGCTCCGACAGACTTACCTATGGCTACACCTTC. This sequence encodes CASSSDRLTYGYTF.

The J gene is TRBJ2-7, the V gene TRBV23-1; D is perhaps TRBD2 (7 bases). TRBV23-1 is noted as an ORF with a role that remains uncertain. The CDR3 totals 17 residues. V shed 0 bases and J shed 2 bases, with 17 bases lying between them. This chain's CDR3 is CASSQSIVGGPTYEQYF. CDR3 sequence (DNA): TGCGCCAGCAGTCAATCTATCGTCGGGGGGCCGACCTACGAGCAGTACTTC.

The V gene is TRBV19, the J gene TRBJ2-2; TRBD2 aligns across 10 bases. The germline V gene has CDR1 LNHDA and CDR2 SQIVND (reference sequence). There are 17 residues in the CDR3. J gave up 1 base and V 3 bases, and 5 bases lay outside the gene matches. The CDR3 here is CASSILAGGLNTGELFF. The DNA for the CDR3 is TGTGCCAGTAGTATTTTAGCGGGAGGTTTGAACACCGGGGAGCTGTTTTTT. Drawing the rest from reference TRBV19 and TRBJ2-2, the complete variable domain is DGGITQSPKYLFRKEGQNVTLSCEQNLNHDAMYWYRQDPGQGLRLIYYSQIVNDFQKGDIAEGYSVSREKKESFPLTVTSAQKNPTAFYLCASSILAGGLNTGELFFGEGSRLTVL.

The genes are TRBV4-1 and TRBJ2-1; D gene unclear. Trimming removed 5 bases from V and 0 bases from J, with 11 bases in between. Germline lookup yields CDR1 MGHRA and CDR2 YSYEKL. The CDR3 sequence is 15 residues long. The CDR3 here is CASSKGSSSYNEQFF. CDR3 nucleotides: TGCGCCAGCAGCAAAGGGTCGAGCTCCTACAATGAGCAGTTCTTC.

The chain carries TRBV7-9 and TRBJ2-1; 16 bases agree with TRBD2. CDR3 length equals 18 residues. Germline loops: CDR1 SEHNR, CDR2 FQNEAQ (reference sequence). The V gene end was trimmed by 1 base and the J gene end by 7 bases; junction bases not matched to a gene: 7. CDR3: CASSLVGTSGRARNEQFF. CDR3 sequence (DNA): TGTGCCAGCAGCTTAGTTGGGACTAGCGGGAGGGCCAGAAATGAGCAGTTCTTC.

V usage is TRBV30 and J usage is TRBJ1-6, with 7 nucleotides matching TRBD1. CDR1 is GTSNPN, CDR2 SVGIG, per germline (reference sequence). This CDR3 is 14 amino acids long. V trimming: 6 bases; J trimming: 7 bases; junction bases outside the gene matches: 9. The CDR3 region is CACFTGAGNSPLHF. The CDR3 DNA reads as TGTGCCTGTTTTACAGGGGCAGGGAATTCACCCCTCCACTTT.

The chain carries TRBV24-1 and TRBJ1-6; 8 bases agree with TRBD1. Germline trimming cut 4 bases from V and 7 bases from J; bases unmatched to any gene: 11. The germline CDR1 and CDR2 sequences are KGHDR and SFDVKD. This CDR3 is 17 amino acids long. Written as DNA, the CDR3 is TGTGCCACCAGTGACACTGGACAGGGTGTGGGAAATTCACCCCTCCACTTT. This gives the protein CATSDTGQGVGNSPLHF.

The sample holds one count of this clone. The V gene is TRBV7-9, the J gene TRBJ1-2, with D perhaps TRBD1 (6 bases). Trimming took 6 bases from V and 2 from J, leaving 10 bases between them. Looked up from germline, CDR1 is SEHNR and CDR2 is FQNEAQ (reference sequence). This CDR3 is built from 13 residues. The CDR3 DNA follows: TGTGCCAGCAGTGGACAGACCAACTATGGCTACACCTTC. Protein product: CASSGQTNYGYTF.

This sequence joins TRBV5-1 and TRBJ2-2; tentative D call: TRBD2 (5 bases). The germline V and J ends were trimmed by 0 bases and 6 bases, with 9 bases remaining between them. Germline CDR1 reads SGHRS; CDR2 reads YFSETQ. The CDR3 is 14 residues long. This CDR3 is CASSLVEGSGELFF. The CDR3 DNA reads as TGCGCCAGCAGCTTGGTAGAGGGATCCGGGGAGCTGTTTTTT.

The chain links TRBV7-8 to TRBJ2-2; D gene uncertain. The CDR3 totals 15 residues. The germline gives CDR1 SGHVS, CDR2 FQNEAQ. V lost 5 bases, J lost 1 base, and 11 bases lay in between. The CDR3 sequence is CASSPPGGNTGELFF. The CDR3 coding sequence is TGTGCCAGCAGCCCTCCCGGCGGGAACACCGGGGAGCTGTTTTTT.

This clone came up once. This sequence joins TRBV4-1 and TRBJ1-5; D uncertain. V was pared by 0 bases and J by 0 bases, with 21 bases between. The CDR3 contains 20 residues. Germline V gene data show CDR1 as MGHRA and CDR2 as YSYEKL. The CDR3 nucleotides are TGCGCCAGCAGCCAAGAAATAGTCCTTAACCCAACGAATAGCAATCAGCCCCAGCATTTT. The encoded protein is CASSQEIVLNPTNSNQPQHF.